The rows below give T cell receptor beta chains drawn from one sample of a study of CD8 T cells in ankylosing spondylitis. TCRdb re-analysed the 5' RACE reads in MiXCR, keeping a single row per CDR3 protein. The sample holds some 200,000 distinct CDR3 sequences; about 13% are singletons and the top ten take 15% to 20%. Sequencing was carried out using blood, either unsorted or a sorted T cell fraction (not recorded which). Source of these receptors: a male donor with ankylosing spondylitis or in good health (not recorded which). The CDR3 runs from the conserved cysteine through the conserved F or W. The D gene is left open where the match is weak. Only part of the rows carry a size: once, few, many, or a class if the clone is expanded.

clone_size	d_call	v_call	j_call	cdr3_aa	cdr3_nt
many	TRBD1	TRBV6-1	TRBJ2-2	CASRTGDTGELFF	TGTGCCAGCAGGACAGGGGACACCGGGGAGCTGTTTTTT
few	TRBD2	TRBV6-1	TRBJ2-2	CASSPGLAVNTGELFF	TGTGCCAGCAGTCCCGGACTAGCGGTGAACACCGGGGAGCTGTTTTTT
-	TRBD2	TRBV7-9	TRBJ2-1	CASSSLAGGGVGDEQFF	TGTGCCAGCAGCTCCCTGGCGGGGGGCGGAGTGGGGGATGAGCAGTTCTTC
few	-	TRBV12-3/TRBV12-4	TRBJ2-2	CASSLGGYTGELFF	TGTGCCAGCAGTTTAGGAGGGTACACCGGGGAGCTGTTTTTT
few	TRBD2	TRBV12-5	TRBJ2-3	CASGFSGYTDTQYF	TGTGCTAGTGGGTTTAGCGGGTACACAGATACGCAGTATTTT
many	-	TRBV3-1	TRBJ1-1	CASSQGLAEAFF	TGTGCCAGCAGCCAAGGACTGGCTGAAGCTTTCTTT
few	-	TRBV20-1	TRBJ1-1	CSARDIGQMNTEAFF	TGCAGTGCTAGAGATATCGGCCAGATGAACACTGAAGCTTTCTTT
few	TRBD1	TRBV5-1	TRBJ2-7	CASSWTGASSYEQYF	TGCGCCAGCAGCTGGACAGGGGCCAGCTCCTACGAGCAGTACTTC
many	-	TRBV12-3/TRBV12-4	TRBJ2-3	CASSYQRGTDTQYF	TGTGCCAGCAGCTATCAGCGAGGCACAGATACGCAGTATTTT
-	TRBD1	TRBV27	TRBJ2-5	CASSIGTGGVETQYF	TGTGCCAGCAGTATCGGGACAGGGGGCGTGGAGACCCAGTACTTC
-	-	TRBV4-1	TRBJ2-7	CASSQDSEPDEQYF	TGCGCCAGCAGCCAAGATTCCGAGCCCGACGAGCAGTACTTC
many	-	TRBV7-9	TRBJ1-5	CASTLGPSGNQPQHF	TGTGCCAGCACCCTTGGCCCCTCCGGCAATCAGCCCCAGCATTTT
-	TRBD1	TRBV5-1	TRBJ2-7	CASSLGQGTHEQYF	TGCGCCAGCAGCTTGGGACAGGGGACCCACGAGCAGTACTTC
-	-	TRBV19	TRBJ1-2	CASSIGTYFGYTF	TGTGCCAGTAGTATTGGGACATACTTTGGCTACACCTTC
-	-	TRBV7-8	TRBJ1-1	CASSLDDRQAFF	TGTGCCAGCAGCTTAGACGACAGACAAGCTTTCTTT
-	TRBD1	TRBV12-3/TRBV12-4	TRBJ2-1	CASSFGTDNEQFF	TGTGCCAGCAGTTTCGGGACAGACAATGAGCAGTTCTTC
many	TRBD1	TRBV12-3/TRBV12-4	TRBJ1-1	CASSSPGQGPEAFF	TGTGCCAGCAGTTCCCCGGGACAGGGGCCTGAAGCTTTCTTT
many	TRBD2	TRBV20-1	TRBJ2-1	CSAGTSDNHEQFF	TGCAGTGCGGGGACTAGCGATAACCATGAGCAGTTCTTC
-	-	TRBV6-4	TRBJ2-2	CASSPSPDTGELFF	TGTGCCAGCAGTCCCTCCCCTGACACCGGGGAGCTGTTTTTT
-	-	TRBV6-1	TRBJ1-6	CASRGYNSPLHF	TGTGCCAGCAGGGGGTATAATTCACCCCTCCACTTT
-	TRBD2	TRBV6-4	TRBJ2-1	CASSRLAGVEDEQFF	TGTGCCAGCAGTCGACTAGCGGGGGTCGAGGATGAGCAGTTCTTC
-	TRBD2	TRBV29-1	TRBJ2-6	CSVEDPREVEGDNVLTF	TGCAGCGTTGAAGACCCCCGGGAGGTTGAAGGAGACAACGTCCTGACTTTC
few	TRBD1	TRBV7-6	TRBJ2-1	CASSPRQGRSNEQFF	TGTGCCAGCAGCCCTCGACAGGGCCGATCCAATGAGCAGTTCTTC
many	-	TRBV5-8	TRBJ2-2	CASSLQPPEAMGELFF	TGTGCCAGCAGCTTGCAACCCCCCGAGGCAATGGGGGAGCTGTTTTTT
-	TRBD1	TRBV5-1	TRBJ2-7	CASSLTGQSSYEQYF	TGCGCCAGCAGCTTGACGGGACAGAGTTCCTACGAGCAGTACTTC
few	TRBD2	TRBV6-5	TRBJ2-3	CASSYTSGSPDTQYF	TGTGCCAGCAGTTACACTAGCGGGAGCCCAGATACGCAGTATTTT
many	-	TRBV9	TRBJ1-2	CASSVGRQENYGYTF	TGTGCCAGCAGCGTAGGGAGACAGGAAAACTATGGCTACACCTTC
-	-	TRBV27	TRBJ2-2	CASSLMTDTGELFF	TGTGCCAGCAGTTTAATGACAGACACCGGGGAGCTGTTTTTT
many	TRBD2	TRBV27	TRBJ2-1	CASSMTSGSYNEQFF	TGTGCCAGCAGTATGACTAGCGGGAGCTACAATGAGCAGTTCTTC
-	TRBD1	TRBV2	TRBJ2-7	CASSFDRGNYEQYF	TGTGCCAGCAGTTTTGACAGGGGTAACTACGAGCAGTACTTC
few	-	TRBV16	TRBJ2-1	CASSRQSAGQVPYNEQFF	TGTGCCAGCAGCCGACAATCCGCGGGGCAGGTTCCCTACAATGAGCAGTTCTTC
-	-	TRBV6-5	TRBJ2-7	CASSYSGAPYEQYF	TGTGCCAGCAGTTACTCGGGGGCCCCCTACGAGCAGTACTTC
-	TRBD2	TRBV5-1	TRBJ2-7	CASTLWTSGAYEQYF	TGCGCCAGCACCCTGTGGACTAGCGGGGCCTACGAGCAGTACTTC